A selection of T cell receptor beta chains follows, all from one sample in a study of T cells in Graves' hyperthyroidism and ophthalmopathy. In TCRdb, the multiplex PCR reads were re-called with MiXCR into one record per CDR3 protein. Of about 480,000 distinct CDR3 sequences listed, approximately 25% are singletons. Sample: blood. These receptors were obtained from a woman in her twenties or thirties with Graves' ophthalmopathy. Each CDR3 is given with its conserved first and last residue. Fields, in order: clone size, V gene, CDR3 length, D gene, J gene, CDR3 protein, CDR3 DNA. D genes are given only for firm matches. Only part of the rows carry a size: once, few, many, or a class if the clone is expanded.

abundance: few; v_gene: TRBV2; len: 14; d_gene: NA; j_gene: TRBJ1-5; CDR3aa: CASSGQIYNQPQHF; CDR3nt: TGTGCCAGCAGTGGGCAGATCTACAATCAGCCCCAGCATTTT
abundance: NA; v_gene: TRBV28; len: 16; d_gene: NA; j_gene: TRBJ2-5; CDR3aa: CASSLRRRTAGETQYF; CDR3nt: TGTGCCAGCAGTTTGCGTAGGAGAACAGCTGGAGAGACCCAGTACTTC
abundance: NA; v_gene: TRBV28; len: 15; d_gene: NA; j_gene: TRBJ2-5; CDR3aa: CASSPATGPGETQYF; CDR3nt: TGTGCCAGCAGTCCAGCGACTGGGCCTGGAGAGACCCAGTACTTC
abundance: many; v_gene: TRBV19; len: 14; d_gene: NA; j_gene: TRBJ1-2; CDR3aa: CASSQSLAQTGYTF; CDR3nt: TGTGCCAGTAGCCAGAGCCTGGCTCAGACTGGCTACACCTTC
abundance: few; v_gene: TRBV6-5; len: 13; d_gene: NA; j_gene: TRBJ1-2; CDR3aa: CASSYSKGRGYTF; CDR3nt: TGTGCCAGCAGTTACTCGAAGGGTCGTGGCTACACCTTC
abundance: NA; v_gene: TRBV27; len: 15; d_gene: NA; j_gene: TRBJ2-5; CDR3aa: CASSFGAVPQETQYF; CDR3nt: TGTGCCAGCAGTTTTGGCGCGGTCCCCCAAGAGACCCAGTACTTC
abundance: NA; v_gene: TRBV12-5; len: 16; d_gene: NA; j_gene: TRBJ2-7; CDR3aa: CASGLVLRDPPYEQYF; CDR3nt: TGTGCTAGTGGTTTGGTACTTAGGGACCCCCCCTACGAGCAGTACTTC
abundance: NA; v_gene: TRBV12-3/TRBV12-4; len: 13; d_gene: TRBD1; j_gene: TRBJ1-2; CDR3aa: CASSPTGANGYTF; CDR3nt: TGTGCCAGCAGCCCCACAGGGGCTAATGGCTACACCTTC
abundance: many; v_gene: TRBV6-5; len: 13; d_gene: NA; j_gene: TRBJ1-1; CDR3aa: CASSYTVNTEAFF; CDR3nt: TGTGCCAGCAGTTACACAGTCAACACTGAAGCTTTCTTT
abundance: NA; v_gene: TRBV4-2; len: 16; d_gene: TRBD2; j_gene: TRBJ2-7; CDR3aa: CASSQRSTSGSYEQYF; CDR3nt: TGTGCCAGCAGCCAGAGGTCGACTAGCGGGTCCTACGAGCAGTACTTC
abundance: many; v_gene: TRBV19; len: 16; d_gene: TRBD1; j_gene: TRBJ1-2; CDR3aa: CASRMDRPLLGYGYTF; CDR3nt: TGTGCCAGTAGGATGGACAGGCCGCTCCTGGGGTATGGCTACACCTTC
abundance: many; v_gene: TRBV2; len: 14; d_gene: NA; j_gene: TRBJ1-3; CDR3aa: CASSDWISGNTIYF; CDR3nt: TGTGCCAGCAGTGATTGGATCTCTGGAAACACCATATATTTT
abundance: many; v_gene: TRBV2; len: 14; d_gene: TRBD1; j_gene: TRBJ2-7; CDR3aa: CASKFQQGDYEQYF; CDR3nt: TGTGCCAGCAAGTTCCAACAGGGGGATTACGAGCAGTACTTC
abundance: many; v_gene: TRBV15; len: 15; d_gene: NA; j_gene: TRBJ1-2; CDR3aa: CATSPKPTANYGYTF; CDR3nt: TGTGCCACCAGCCCAAAACCGACAGCCAACTATGGCTACACCTTC
abundance: many; v_gene: TRBV7-3; len: 19; d_gene: TRBD2; j_gene: TRBJ2-5; CDR3aa: CASSPGTSGGPRFQETQYF; CDR3nt: TGTGCCAGCAGCCCCGGGACTAGCGGGGGCCCGAGATTCCAAGAGACCCAGTACTTC
abundance: many; v_gene: TRBV12-3/TRBV12-4; len: 14; d_gene: NA; j_gene: TRBJ1-3; CDR3aa: CASSLASGGNTIYF; CDR3nt: TGTGCCAGCAGTTTAGCGAGCGGGGGAAACACCATATATTTT
abundance: NA; v_gene: TRBV11-1; len: 16; d_gene: TRBD1; j_gene: TRBJ1-1; CDR3aa: CASSLSSGGMNTEAFF; CDR3nt: TGTGCCAGCAGCTTATCGTCAGGGGGCATGAACACTGAAGCTTTCTTT
abundance: NA; v_gene: TRBV12-3/TRBV12-4; len: 16; d_gene: NA; j_gene: TRBJ1-2; CDR3aa: CASSFIGGGPQYGYTF; CDR3nt: TGTGCCAGCAGTTTTATTGGAGGGGGGCCCCAATATGGCTACACCTTC
abundance: few; v_gene: TRBV11-2; len: 14; d_gene: TRBD1; j_gene: TRBJ2-7; CDR3aa: CAGSPDRDFYEQYF; CDR3nt: TGTGCCGGCAGCCCAGACAGGGATTTCTACGAGCAGTACTTC
abundance: many; v_gene: TRBV6-1; len: 12; d_gene: NA; j_gene: TRBJ1-1; CDR3aa: CASSPLRGEAFF; CDR3nt: TGTGCCAGCAGCCCCCTCAGGGGTGAAGCTTTCTTT
abundance: many; v_gene: TRBV6-1; len: 14; d_gene: TRBD2; j_gene: TRBJ2-7; CDR3aa: CASRKRGDSYEQYF; CDR3nt: TGTGCCAGCCGCAAGCGGGGGGACTCCTACGAGCAGTACTTC
abundance: NA; v_gene: TRBV6-5; len: 14; d_gene: NA; j_gene: TRBJ1-2; CDR3aa: CASSYEGEDYGYTF; CDR3nt: TGTGCCAGCAGCTACGAGGGGGAGGACTATGGCTACACCTTC
abundance: NA; v_gene: TRBV12-3/TRBV12-4; len: 15; d_gene: TRBD1; j_gene: TRBJ1-1; CDR3aa: CASSGQDSQNTEAFF; CDR3nt: TGTGCCAGCAGTGGACAGGACAGCCAGAACACTGAAGCTTTCTTT
abundance: few; v_gene: TRBV6-2/TRBV6-3; len: 15; d_gene: NA; j_gene: TRBJ1-2; CDR3aa: CASSYRSRRNYGYTF; CDR3nt: TGTGCCAGCAGTTATAGGTCAAGGAGAAACTATGGCTACACCTTC
abundance: many; v_gene: TRBV7-8; len: 14; d_gene: NA; j_gene: TRBJ1-1; CDR3aa: CASSLIGSGTEAFF; CDR3nt: TGTGCCAGCAGCTTAATAGGGTCGGGCACTGAAGCTTTCTTT
abundance: many; v_gene: TRBV5-5; len: 14; d_gene: NA; j_gene: TRBJ1-1; CDR3aa: CASSLALGITEAFF; CDR3nt: TGTGCCAGCAGCTTGGCCCTGGGGATCACTGAAGCTTTCTTT
abundance: once; v_gene: TRBV10-1; len: 13; d_gene: TRBD1; j_gene: TRBJ1-2; CDR3aa: CASSPQGANGYTF; CDR3nt: TGCGCCAGCAGTCCACAGGGGGCGAATGGCTACACCTTC
abundance: many; v_gene: TRBV9; len: 14; d_gene: NA; j_gene: TRBJ1-5; CDR3aa: CASSPGDGNQPQHF; CDR3nt: TGTGCCAGCAGCCCCGGGGATGGCAATCAGCCCCAGCATTTT
abundance: NA; v_gene: TRBV10-3; len: 12; d_gene: NA; j_gene: TRBJ1-5; CDR3aa: CAISVGSEPQHF; CDR3nt: TGTGCCATCAGTGTAGGCTCGGAGCCCCAGCATTTT
abundance: many; v_gene: TRBV6-5; len: 13; d_gene: NA; j_gene: TRBJ1-2; CDR3aa: CASSYEGSYGYTF; CDR3nt: TGTGCCAGCAGTTACGAGGGAAGCTATGGCTACACCTTC
abundance: many; v_gene: TRBV4-2; len: 14; d_gene: NA; j_gene: TRBJ2-5; CDR3aa: CASSQAGVQETQYF; CDR3nt: TGTGCCAGCAGCCAAGCTGGGGTGCAAGAGACCCAGTACTTC
abundance: NA; v_gene: TRBV12-3/TRBV12-4; len: 12; d_gene: NA; j_gene: TRBJ1-1; CDR3aa: CASRVRGTVAFF; CDR3nt: TGTGCCAGCAGGGTGCGGGGAACCGTGGCTTTCTTT
abundance: many; v_gene: TRBV12-3/TRBV12-4; len: 15; d_gene: NA; j_gene: TRBJ2-5; CDR3aa: CASSFTGLPQETQYF; CDR3nt: TGTGCCAGCAGTTTCACAGGACTACCGCAAGAGACCCAGTACTTC
abundance: many; v_gene: TRBV12-3/TRBV12-4; len: 12; d_gene: NA; j_gene: TRBJ1-5; CDR3aa: CASRSFGRPQHF; CDR3nt: TGTGCCAGCAGGTCCTTTGGGCGGCCCCAGCATTTT
abundance: many; v_gene: TRBV12-3/TRBV12-4; len: 12; d_gene: NA; j_gene: TRBJ1-2; CDR3aa: CASSLGTVGYTF; CDR3nt: TGTGCCAGCAGTTTAGGTACAGTCGGCTACACCTTC
abundance: NA; v_gene: TRBV7-9; len: 13; d_gene: NA; j_gene: TRBJ2-7; CDR3aa: CASSRDPIYEQYF; CDR3nt: TGTGCCAGCAGCCGGGACCCAATATACGAGCAGTACTTC
abundance: few; v_gene: TRBV12-3/TRBV12-4; len: 14; d_gene: NA; j_gene: TRBJ2-7; CDR3aa: CASSFGRRLYAQYF; CDR3nt: TGTGCCAGCAGTTTCGGGCGTAGGCTGTACGCGCAGTACTTC